Each of the 12 T cell receptor beta chains below was sequenced from the same sample in a study of T cell changes during pregnancy in multiple sclerosis (dated by TCRdb to the late 2010s). Library method: the immunoSEQ multiplex PCR assay. TCRdb's version of the immuneACCESS table is confined to in-frame rearrangements and falls short of the full clone set. An unresolved V gene accounts for under half of the shortfall where checked; the remainder is of unknown origin. For this sample there are approximately 120,000 clones; less than 97% appear just once. 0.44% of the sample lies in the top ten. Material: peripheral blood, obtained after pregnancy. These receptors came from a female donor with multiple sclerosis, enrolled in a pregnancy study.

The rearrangement joins TRBV18 to TRBJ1-1; weak D call: TRBD1 (5 bases). The germline gives CDR1 KGHSH, CDR2 LQKENI. The ends were cut back, 3 bases at V and 0 bases at J, with 14 bases in the middle. This CDR3 contains 16 residues. CDR3 DNA: TGTGCCAGCTCACCGACCCGGACACTCATGAACACTGAAGCTTTCTTT. It is translated as CASSPTRTLMNTEAFF.

The chain recombines TRBV25-1 with TRBJ2-7; a weak D match, TRBD1 (6 bases). CDR3 length equals 13 residues. Trimming shortened V by 3 bases and J by 9 bases, and 15 bases separated the two germline ends. Germline V gene lookup returns CDR1 MGHDK and CDR2 SYGVNS. The CDR3 DNA reads TGTGCCAGCAGTGATGTACAGGGACCACGGCAGTACTTC. Residues: CASSDVQGPRQYF.

This clone was detected a few times. In DNA form, the CDR3 reads TGTGCCAGCCGTGAGTTTAGGGACAGGAGTGAAGCTTTCTTT. Its translation: CASREFRDRSEAFF. The chain recombines TRBV28 with TRBJ1-1; 8 bases align to TRBD1. Trimming removed 8 bases from V and 7 bases from J; junction bases left unmatched: 12. The germline V gene has CDR1 MDHEN and CDR2 SYDVKM. The CDR3 covers 14 residues. Filled out from reference TRBV28 and TRBJ1-1, the complete variable domain reads DVKVTQSSRYLVKRTGEKVFLECVQDMDHENMFWYRQDPGLGLRLIYFSYDVKMKEKGDIPEGYSVSREKKERFSLILESASTNQTSMYLCASREFRDRSEAFFGQGTRLTVV.

The CDR3 sequence is CASSPELTSGSYEQYF. CDR3 bases: TGCGCCAGCAGCCCCGAACTAACTAGCGGGAGCTACGAGCAGTACTTC. The V and J genes are TRBV4-3 and TRBJ2-7; 11 bases agree with TRBD2. The CDR3 runs 16 residues. Germline CDR1 LGHNA, CDR2 YSLEER. J lost 3 bases, V lost 4 bases, and 8 bases had no gene match.

V and J are TRBV28 and TRBJ2-5, with 8 bases lining up with TRBD2. This CDR3 contains 14 residues. With V trimmed by 4 bases and J by 5 bases, 6 bases remained unmatched. From germline, CDR1 is MDHEN and CDR2 SYDVKM. CDR3 sequence: CASSYSGIGETQYF. As DNA, the CDR3 is TGTGCCAGCAGTTATAGCGGGATAGGGGAGACCCAGTACTTC.

This rearrangement joins TRBV2 to TRBJ1-4; D is undetermined. Germline CDR1 SNHLY, CDR2 FYNNEI. This CDR3 spans 14 amino acids. The V end was cut by 4 bases, the J end by 0 bases, with 6 bases between. The CDR3 protein is CASSGPATNEKLFF. CDR3 in DNA: TGTGCCAGCAGTGGGCCAGCAACTAATGAAAAACTGTTTTTT. Complete variable domain (other parts from reference TRBV2 and TRBJ1-4): EPEVTQTPSHQVTQMGQEVILRCVPISNHLYFYWYRQILGQKVEFLVSFYNNEISEKSEIFDDQFSVERPDGSNFTLKIRSTKLEDSAMYFCASSGPATNEKLFFGSGTQLSVL.

The CDR3 DNA is TGTGCCAGTAGTAGTGCCGGGACTAATGAGCAGTTCTTC. Translated, it gives CASSSAGTNEQFF. The chain is built from TRBV19 and TRBJ2-1, with D possibly matching TRBD2 (6 bases). This CDR3 contains 13 residues. V was clipped by 4 bases and J by 7 bases, with 11 bases between them. The V gene's germline CDR1 is LNHDA and CDR2 SQIVND (reference sequence).

Worth noting for this clone: Different DNA sequences within this sample yield the same CDR3. This chain links TRBV10-2 with TRBJ1-2; 10 nucleotides agree with TRBD1. CDR1 and CDR2 (germline): WSHSY, SAAADI. The CDR3 length is 14 residues. The trim removed 8 bases at V and 8 bases at J, leaving 11 bases unmatched. DNA of the CDR3: TGCGCCAGCGGCCCCGGGACAGGGGTAGGAGGCTACACCTTC. Its protein product is CASGPGTGVGGYTF.

This clone has just one count. This sequence joins TRBV29-1 and TRBJ2-1; D is perhaps TRBD2 (6 bases). Germline CDR1 and CDR2: SQVTM and ANQGSEA. The CDR3 loop spans 18 amino acids. The V end was cut by 1 base, the J end by 7 bases, with 26 bases between. The CDR3 bases are TGCAGCGTTGAAGGGGAGGAAGGGAGCGGATCAACCCCAAATGAGCAGTTCTTC. Translating gives CSVEGEEGSGSTPNEQFF.

The rearrangement uses TRBV11-3 and TRBJ2-2; D call uncertain. V shed 0 bases and J shed 7 bases, with 6 bases lying between them. Germline CDR1 and CDR2: SGHNT and YENEEA. CDR3 length: 13 residues. The CDR3 DNA sequence: TGTGCCAGCAGCTTAGAACCCAGCGGGGAGCTGTTTTTT. Its protein product is CASSLEPSGELFF.

The chain links TRBV5-1 to TRBJ2-7; unclear D gene. There are 13 residues in the CDR3. Germline V lookup: CDR1 SGHRS, CDR2 YFSETQ. Between the trimmed V and J ends, which lost 0 bases and 3 bases, there was a span of 7 bases. The CDR3 sequence is CASSLVIGYEQYF. The CDR3 region has the DNA TGCGCCAGCAGCTTGGTTATCGGCTACGAGCAGTACTTC.

This rearrangement joins TRBV28 to TRBJ2-6; D is uncertain. Trimming removed 3 bases from V and 0 bases from J, with 9 bases in between. Germline CDR1 MDHEN, CDR2 SYDVKM. This CDR3 comprises 16 residues. The CDR3 sequence is CASSFPLYSGANVLTF. The CDR3 DNA follows: TGTGCCAGCAGTTTCCCCCTCTACTCTGGGGCCAACGTCCTGACTTTC.